This TCR beta chain is from a study of T cells expressing NK-cell markers. The wider study: It was sorted CD3+CD56-NKG2C+, CD3+CD56+NKG2C- and CD3+CD56+NKG2C+ T cells that provided the TCR beta repertoires. The eight sequenced donors comprised seven who were HCMV-seropositive and one who was seronegative.

5'RACE template switching built TCR beta cDNA with unique molecular identifiers. Using the 5' RACE reads, TCRdb records one entry per CDR3 protein without DNA. The sample yields 400,000 to 500,000 distinct CDR3 sequences, of which the top ten take up approximately 7%. Comment on this clonotype: Antigen: not known.

Whole-study results and caveats: The CD3+CD56-NKG2C+ fraction of a handful of donors was also led by these clonotypes.

Sequenced material: blood T cells: a sorted CD56 or NKG2C T cell subset, CD4+ or CD8+ T cells, or bulk PBMC T cells (not recorded which). This sequence originates from a woman between 18 and 69 years old in good health.

This CDR3 is CASRSGGTLGETQYF. The chain is built from TRBV12-3 or TRBV12-4 and TRBJ2-5; TCRdb reports TRBD2, a call that lacks DNA to check it against. This CDR3 has 15 residues.